Below are 29 T cell receptor beta chains sequenced from a single sample in a study of blood T cells in healthy people across ages. Sample-barcoded 5' priming and a J-beta primer mix drove a second PCR of roughly 7 to 11 cycles. Via MiXCR, TCRdb re-called the 5' RACE reads, giving one row per CDR3 protein. Of over 600,000 distinct CDR3 sequences listed, about 56% are singletons. The specimen sequenced was blood. Receptor source: a man aged 35 to 55 in good health.

CDR3 residues: CASSVAQPQHF. In DNA form, the CDR3 reads TGTGCCAGCAGTGTTGCTCAGCCCCAGCATTTT. The chain uses TRBV12-3 or TRBV12-4 and TRBJ1-5; D remains unclear. The CDR3 length is 11 residues. Trimming took off 5 bases at V and 6 bases at J, with 5 bases between the two ends.

This chain joins TRBV7-3 and TRBJ1-4; TRBD1 is a possible D gene (6 bases). The CDR3 length is 13 residues. CDR1 and CDR2 (germline): SGHTA, FQGTGA. V gave up 0 bases and J gave up 7 bases, with 6 bases separating them. This chain's CDR3 is CASSLTRGEKLFF. CDR3 coding DNA: TGTGCCAGCAGCTTAACCAGGGGTGAAAAACTGTTTTTT.

This clonotype has more than one count but fewer than ten. The chain couples TRBV12-3 or TRBV12-4 to TRBJ1-1, with no clear D. This CDR3 has 17 amino acids. The V end was cut by 3 bases, the J end by 0 bases, with 17 bases between. DNA for the CDR3: TGTGCCAGCAGTTTTCTTCCCAAGCAAAGGATGAACACTGAAGCTTTCTTT. It yields the protein CASSFLPKQRMNTEAFF.

This sequence joins TRBV20-1 and TRBJ2-7, with D unclear. Germline CDR1 DFQATT, CDR2 SNEGSKA (reference sequence). This CDR3 region has 12 residues. Trimming removed 3 bases at V and 5 bases at J, with 11 bases between. The CDR3 nucleotides are TGCAGTGCTAGCCGCTCCAGGAACGAGCAGTACTTC. It specifies CSASRSRNEQYF.

The rearrangement joins TRBV5-1 to TRBJ2-7; D gene ambiguous. Germline values: CDR1 SGHRS, CDR2 YFSETQ. V shed 0 bases and J shed 3 bases, with 10 bases lying between them. The CDR3 is made up of 14 amino acids. The CDR3 sequence: CASSLDGLFYEQYF. CDR3 DNA sequence: TGCGCCAGCAGCTTGGATGGTCTATTCTACGAGCAGTACTTC.

At least ten counts were recorded for this clonotype. The CDR3 bases are TGTGCCAGCAGTCAGGGGGTTTCTGGGGCCAACGTCCTGACTTTC. Its translation: CASSQGVSGANVLTF. The V and J genes are TRBV11-1 and TRBJ2-6; TRBD1 aligns across 7 bases. With V trimmed by 6 bases and J by 1 base, 3 bases remained unmatched. The germline gives CDR1 SGHAT, CDR2 FQDESV (reference sequence). The CDR3 contains 15 residues. Filled out from reference TRBV11-1 and TRBJ2-6, the complete variable domain reads EAEVAQSPRYKITEKSQAVAFWCDPISGHATLYWYRQILGQGPELLVQFQDESVVDDSQLPKDRFSAERLKGVDSTLKIQPAELGDSAMYLCASSQGVSGANVLTFGAGSRLTVL.

The chain has TRBV6-5 and TRBJ1-2; 9 bases map to TRBD1. The CDR3 has 15 residues. Germline CDR1 MNHEY, CDR2 SVGAGI. The V and J ends lost 6 bases and 2 bases, in that order; junction bases with no gene match: 7. CDR3 DNA: TGTGCCAGCAGAACGGGACAGGGTTTGAACTATGGCTACACCTTC. Translation: CASRTGQGLNYGYTF.

DNA of the CDR3: TGTGCCAGCAGCCCCATAGAAACTAGCGGTCACGCTACGCAGTATTTT. It codes for CASSPIETSGHATQYF. J is TRBJ2-3 and V is TRBV6-5; 8 bases are a match to TRBD2. Germline CDR1 MNHEY, CDR2 SVGAGI. The CDR3 extends over 16 amino acids. V dropped 6 bases and J dropped 8; count of bases not matched to a gene: 16.

The chain has TRBV7-2 and TRBJ2-7; the match to TRBD2 covers 8 bases. V gave up 1 base and J gave up 7 bases; unmatched junction bases: 12. This CDR3 contains 16 residues. CDR1 and CDR2 (germline): SGHTA, FQGNSA. CDR3 sequence: CASSLEYSGILNEQYF. The CDR3 DNA reads TGTGCCAGCAGCTTAGAGTATAGCGGGATCCTCAATGAGCAGTACTTC.

This chain links TRBV6-5 with TRBJ2-1; 7 nucleotides line up with TRBD2. Germline-derived CDR1 and CDR2 are MNHEY and SVGAGI. V shed 2 bases, J shed 2 bases, and the junction held 9 bases outside the gene matches. The CDR3 spans 17 residues. This CDR3 reads CASSYDPYGGAYNEQFF. DNA of the CDR3: TGTGCCAGCAGTTACGACCCATATGGGGGGGCCTACAATGAGCAGTTCTTC.

This sequence joins TRBV7-2 and TRBJ2-7; tentatively, D is TRBD2 (5 bases). The CDR3 spans 14 residues. The germline gives CDR1 SGHTA, CDR2 FQGNSA. V gave up 4 bases and J gave up 2 bases, with 12 bases separating them. CDR3: CASSSPSGTYEQYF. CDR3 sequence (DNA): TGTGCCAGCAGCTCCCCGTCGGGGACCTACGAGCAGTACTTC.

There are a few counts of this clonotype. V and J are TRBV24-1 and TRBJ2-1, with D unclear. Germline V gene lookup returns CDR1 KGHDR and CDR2 SFDVKD. V was pared by 5 bases and J by 0 bases, with 7 bases between. The CDR3 is 14 residues long. Here the CDR3 reads CATSVASSYNEQFF. The CDR3 coding sequence is TGTGCCACCAGTGTCGCCAGCTCCTACAATGAGCAGTTCTTC.

The chain links TRBV24-1 to TRBJ2-6, with TRBD1 matching 8 bases. The CDR3 is made up of 18 amino acids. J gave up 3 bases and V 9 bases, and 15 bases lay outside the gene matches. Germline assignment: CDR1 KGHDR and CDR2 SFDVKD. As DNA, the CDR3 is TGTGCCACCCAAGGAGGGGACAGGCAATTGAGTGGGGCCAACGTCCTGACTTTC. As protein: CATQGGDRQLSGANVLTF.

The CDR3 loop reads CASIGGYYGYTF. The CDR3 nucleotides read TGTGCCAGCATAGGGGGCTACTATGGCTACACCTTC. V usage is TRBV2 and J usage is TRBJ1-2; 7 nucleotides agree with TRBD1. The CDR3 loop spans 12 amino acids. CDR1 SNHLY and CDR2 FYNNEI come from the germline V gene. The trim removed 7 bases at V and 3 bases at J, leaving 2 bases unmatched.

The chain employs TRBV18 and TRBJ1-2; D not certain. The V gene lost 3 bases and the J gene lost 8 bases, with 13 bases spanning the gap. This CDR3 is built from 13 residues. From germline, CDR1 is KGHSH and CDR2 LQKENI. The CDR3 nucleotides are TGTGCCAGCTCACCTGCGGAGGGAAGAGGCTACACCTTC. Encoded protein: CASSPAEGRGYTF.

The chain couples TRBV27 to TRBJ2-7, with D perhaps TRBD1 (6 bases). Trimming took off 6 bases at V and 3 bases at J, with 9 bases between the two ends. The germline V gene encodes CDR1 MNHEY and CDR2 SMNVEV (reference sequence). CDR3 length: 12 amino acids. Written as DNA, the CDR3 is TGTGCCAGCAGCACAGGGCTCTACGAGCAGTACTTC. Amino acid sequence: CASSTGLYEQYF.

The DNA of the CDR3 is TGTGCCAGCAGTGACCCTGGACAGGGAGACACTGAAGCTTTCTTT. Residues: CASSDPGQGDTEAFF. The rearrangement joins TRBV25-1 to TRBJ1-1; 8 positions agree with TRBD1. This CDR3 is 15 amino acids long. With 3 bases clipped from V and 3 bases from J, the junction kept 6 bases outside the gene matches. Germline V gene data show CDR1 as MGHDK and CDR2 as SYGVNS.

The chain carries TRBV6-2 or TRBV6-3 and TRBJ2-7; D is undetermined. The last part of the DNA fits TRBJ2-5 better; the J call may be wrong. In germline, CDR1 is MNHEY, CDR2 SVGEGT. CDR3 size: 14 residues. The CDR3 nucleotides are TGTGCCAGCAGTCCACCAAACCGCAGGGAGACCCAGTACTTC. This gives the protein CASSPPNRRETQYF.

Notes on this clonotype: A read error may produce the germline difference seen at one junction end. V and J are TRBV5-6 and TRBJ2-7, with TRBD2 as a possible D gene (5 bases). The CDR3 is made up of 13 amino acids. Germline CDR1 and CDR2: SGHDT and YYEEEE. DNA of the CDR3: TGCGCCAGCGCGGCCTCGGGAATCAATGAGCAGTACTTC. Its translation is CASAASGINEQYF.

The CDR3 reads CASSGRDGETQYF. CDR3 DNA sequence: TGTGCCAGCAGCGGCCGGGACGGGGAGACCCAGTACTTC. This chain connects TRBV9 to TRBJ2-7; D may be TRBD1 or TRBD2 (5 bases each). The DNA end is more similar to TRBJ2-5, so the J call may be wrong. This CDR3 contains 13 residues. Germline loops: CDR1 SGDLS, CDR2 YYNGEE.

This chain connects TRBV5-6 to TRBJ2-7; D perhaps matches TRBD1 (6 bases). The germline V gene encodes CDR1 SGHDT and CDR2 YYEEEE. V lost 3 bases and J lost 7, with 14 bases in between. This CDR3 is 13 amino acids long. The CDR3 here is CASSSGQSREQYF. The CDR3 nucleotides read TGTGCCAGCAGCTCAGGACAGTCAAGGGAGCAGTACTTC.

This clonotype was found a few times. The gene calls are TRBV5-1 and TRBJ1-4; D is uncertain. CDR1 SGHRS and CDR2 YFSETQ come from the germline V gene. The CDR3 contains 14 residues. The V end lost 2 bases, the J end lost 7 bases, and 12 bases lay between the germline ends. CDR3 region: CASSFGEGVEKLFF. CDR3 nucleotides: TGCGCCAGCAGCTTCGGGGAAGGTGTTGAAAAACTGTTTTTT.

V gene TRBV6-1 combines with J gene TRBJ2-5; D is uncertain. The end of the DNA fits TRBJ2-7 better, so the J call may be wrong. Germline values: CDR1 MNHNS, CDR2 SASEGT. The CDR3 is 16 residues long. CDR3 residues: CASSEAAARMGYEQYF. CDR3 DNA: TGTGCCAGCAGTGAAGCAGCCGCCCGAATGGGCTACGAGCAGTACTTC.

The chain joins TRBV4-2 to TRBJ1-1; D is undetermined. The germline CDR1 and CDR2 sequences are LGHNA and YNFKEQ. The CDR3 has 11 amino acids. Trimming took 5 bases from V and 8 from J, leaving 9 bases between them. CDR3 nucleotide sequence: TGTGCCAGCAGCTTGGACGCGGAAGCTTTCTTT. Its translation is CASSLDAEAFF.

This rearrangement joins TRBV7-2 to TRBJ2-5; 7 nucleotides line up with TRBD2. J gave up 1 base and V 5 bases, and 4 bases lay outside the gene matches. There are 14 residues in the CDR3. CDR1 SGHTA and CDR2 FQGNSA come from the germline V gene. CDR3 amino acids: CASSHSGSQETQYF. CDR3 bases: TGTGCCAGCAGCCATAGCGGGTCCCAAGAGACCCAGTACTTC.

The table lists this clonotype with a few counts. The chain couples TRBV5-5 to TRBJ2-1; the D is unclear. Trimming took off 1 base at V and 12 bases at J, with 17 bases between the two ends. CDR1 and CDR2 (germline): SGHKS, YYEKEE (reference sequence). The CDR3 contains 14 residues. CDR3 residues: CASSLLVSAYGQFF. As DNA, the CDR3 is TGTGCCAGCAGCTTGCTCGTATCCGCTTATGGGCAGTTCTTC.

The chain combines TRBV3-1 with TRBJ2-5; D perhaps matches TRBD1 (6 bases). Per the germline V gene, CDR1 is LGHDT and CDR2 is YNNKEL (reference sequence). The CDR3 totals 14 residues. Trimming pared 4 bases from V and 5 bases from J, leaving 14 bases between. The CDR3 nucleotides read TGTGCCAGCAGCCCTTCAGGGGTGCGCGAGACCCAGTACTTC. This codes for CASSPSGVRETQYF.

There are a few counts of this clonotype. The chain carries TRBV6-6 and TRBJ2-7, with 8 bases identical to TRBD1. V lost 2 bases to trimming and J lost 3 bases; unmatched junction nucleotides: 6. Germline loops: CDR1 MNHNY, CDR2 SVGAGI (reference sequence). The CDR3 loop spans 15 amino acids. The CDR3 DNA follows: TGTGCCAGCAGTTACGGTTACAGGGGGGACTACGAGCAGTACTTC. Translating gives CASSYGYRGDYEQYF.

The J gene is TRBJ2-1, the V gene TRBV12-3 or TRBV12-4; D unclear. Trimming left V 8 bases short and J 15 bases short, with 17 bases between. This CDR3 has 11 residues. The chain's CDR3 is CASGLALHLFF. The CDR3 DNA reads as TGTGCCAGCGGTCTGGCCCTACACCTGTTCTTC.